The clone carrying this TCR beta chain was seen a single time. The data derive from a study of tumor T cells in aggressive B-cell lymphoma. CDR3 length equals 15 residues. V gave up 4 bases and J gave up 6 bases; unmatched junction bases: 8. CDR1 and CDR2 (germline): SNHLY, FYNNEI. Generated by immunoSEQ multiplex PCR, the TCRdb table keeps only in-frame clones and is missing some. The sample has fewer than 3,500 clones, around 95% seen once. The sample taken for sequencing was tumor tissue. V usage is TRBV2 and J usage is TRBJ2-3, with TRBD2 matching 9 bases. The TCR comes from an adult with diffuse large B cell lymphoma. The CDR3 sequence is CASSVRAGGGDTQYF. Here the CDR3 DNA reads TGTGCCAGCAGTGTCCGAGCGGGAGGAGGGGATACGCAGTATTTT.